This T cell receptor beta chain was documented in a study of T cell changes during pregnancy in multiple sclerosis. The protocol was immunoSEQ multiplex PCR, while the TCRdb copy is restricted to in-frame clones and leaves out a portion. Here the sample spans about 87,000 clones, just over 90% being singletons. Trimming removed 5 bases at V and 3 bases at J, with 11 bases between. CDR3 length: 13 residues. Germline values: CDR1 MNHEY, CDR2 SMNVEV (reference sequence). The chain combines TRBV27 with TRBJ2-7; D remains ambiguous. The specimen comprised peripheral blood, sampled in the third trimester of pregnancy. This clonotype originated in a female donor in good health, enrolled as a control in a pregnancy study. The CDR3 spells CASSPRLGYEQYF. The CDR3 DNA reads TGTGCCAGCAGTCCCCGACTCGGCTACGAGCAGTACTTC.